This entry describes one T cell receptor (beta chain). Profiled with immunoSEQ multiplex PCR; TCRdb holds only in-frame clones, not every one. The sample lists 200,000 to 250,000 clones; 84% were seen once. This specimen comes from a study of blood T cell repertoires in COVID-19. Trimming cost V 5 bases and J 0 bases; bases outside gene matches: 14. Germline V gene lookup returns CDR1 PRHDT and CDR2 FYEKMQ (reference sequence). CDR3 size: 19 residues. This chain connects TRBV13 to TRBJ2-7, with 12 bases that match TRBD1. The receptor was derived from a woman aged 35 to 49 who had recovered from COVID-19. The sequenced sample consisted of PBMCs or T cells enriched from blood (not recorded which). The DNA of the CDR3 is TGTGCCAGCAGCAATTGGGACAGGGGGCGCGGGTCCCGCTCCTACGAGCAGTACTTC. This sequence encodes CASSNWDRGRGSRSYEQYF.